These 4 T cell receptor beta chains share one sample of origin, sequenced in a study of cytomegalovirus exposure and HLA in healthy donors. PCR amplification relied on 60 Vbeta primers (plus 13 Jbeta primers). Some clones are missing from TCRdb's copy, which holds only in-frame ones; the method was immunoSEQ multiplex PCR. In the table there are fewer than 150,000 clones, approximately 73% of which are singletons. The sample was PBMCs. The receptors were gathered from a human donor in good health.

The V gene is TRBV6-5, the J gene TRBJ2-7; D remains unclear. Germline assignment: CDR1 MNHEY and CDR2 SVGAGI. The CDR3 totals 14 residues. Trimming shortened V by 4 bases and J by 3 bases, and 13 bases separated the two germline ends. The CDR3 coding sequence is TGTGCCAGCAGTTCGGGTCCCAACCGCTACGAGCAGTACTTC. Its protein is CASSSGPNRYEQYF.

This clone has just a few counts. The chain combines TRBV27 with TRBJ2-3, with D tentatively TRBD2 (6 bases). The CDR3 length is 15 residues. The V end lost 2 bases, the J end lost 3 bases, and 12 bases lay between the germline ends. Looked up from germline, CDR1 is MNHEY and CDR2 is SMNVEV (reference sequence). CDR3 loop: CASSLGGLMTDTQYF. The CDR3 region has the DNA TGTGCCAGCAGTTTAGGTGGACTAATGACAGATACGCAGTATTTT.

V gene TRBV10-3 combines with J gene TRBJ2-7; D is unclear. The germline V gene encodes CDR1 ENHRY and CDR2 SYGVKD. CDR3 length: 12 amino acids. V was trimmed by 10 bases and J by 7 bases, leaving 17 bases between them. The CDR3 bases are TGTGCCACCGGCTTTGGGCAAAAGGAGCAGTACTTC. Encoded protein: CATGFGQKEQYF.

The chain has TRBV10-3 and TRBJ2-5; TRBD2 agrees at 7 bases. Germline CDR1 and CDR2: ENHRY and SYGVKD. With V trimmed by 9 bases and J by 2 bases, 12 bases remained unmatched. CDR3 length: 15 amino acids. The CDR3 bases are TGTGCCATATCCCCCGGGTCTAGCGGACAAGAGACCCAGTACTTC. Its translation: CAISPGSSGQETQYF.